Shown below are 8 T cell receptor beta chains from a single sample sequenced in a study of T-cell reconstitution after alpha-beta-depleted transplantation in children. The TCRbeta library was prepared with unique molecular identifiers. TCRdb itself ran the PCR reads through MiXCR, one entry per CDR3 protein. The sample carries some 300,000 distinct CDR3 sequences, about 9.4% recorded once. Sequencing used PBMCs, obtained before TCRalphabeta/CD19-depleted stem cell transplant. These receptors were collected from a boy in the first two years of life with acute myeloid leukemia, due to receive a stem cell transplant.

Many counts were recorded for this clonotype. The gene calls are TRBV24-1 and TRBJ2-1, with unresolved D. V lost 1 base and J 7 bases, leaving 7 bases between the germline ends. The germline V gene encodes CDR1 KGHDR and CDR2 SFDVKD. This CDR3 region has 13 residues. The CDR3: CATSDFRKNEQFF. In DNA, the CDR3 is TGTGCCACCAGTGATTTCCGGAAAAATGAGCAGTTCTTC.

In this sample, this clonotype turned up many times. V and J are TRBV11-2 and TRBJ1-4, with D unclear. V dropped 0 bases and J dropped 16 bases, with 15 bases sitting between them. Per the germline V gene, CDR1 is SGHAT and CDR2 is FQNNGV. The CDR3 is 13 residues long. The CDR3 nucleotides read TGTGCCAGCAGCTTAGATCCCTCCGGAGAGTGGTTTTTT. This gives the protein CASSLDPSGEWFF.

This clonotype was detected ten times or more. The CDR3 region is CASSYSPGTQPGNTIYF. The CDR3 DNA follows: TGTGCCAGCAGCTACTCACCCGGAACTCAACCTGGAAACACCATATATTTT. J is TRBJ1-3 and V is TRBV7-9; the D is unclear. Trimming stripped 4 bases from V and 2 bases from J, with 18 bases between. The germline CDR1 and CDR2 sequences are SEHNR and FQNEAQ (reference sequence). The CDR3 loop spans 17 amino acids.

This clonotype has at least ten counts. CDR3 in DNA: TGTGCCAGCAGTTACGAGGGGCACGAGCAGTACTTC. Protein: CASSYEGHEQYF. The chain couples TRBV6-6 to TRBJ2-7; TRBD1 or TRBD2 may be the D gene (5 bases each). V was cut by 2 bases and J by 5 bases, with 7 bases left in between. The germline V gene has CDR1 MNHNY and CDR2 SVGAGI (reference sequence). This CDR3 is 12 amino acids long.

The chain links TRBV30 to TRBJ2-7, with a possible D match to TRBD1 (6 bases). CDR3 length equals 17 residues. Germline CDR1 GTSNPN, CDR2 SVGIG (reference sequence). V was shortened by 2 bases and J by 2 bases, with 22 bases between the two germline ends. In DNA, the CDR3 is TGTGCCTGGAGTATCCTGACAGGTACGGTTAAGGCCTACGAGCAGTACTTC. It translates to CAWSILTGTVKAYEQYF. The full variable domain, rest sourced from reference TRBV30 and TRBJ2-7, is SQTIHQWPATLVQPVGSPLSLECTVEGTSNPNLYWYRQAAGRGLQLLFYSVGIGQISSEVPQNLSASRPQDRQFILSSKKLLLSDSGFYLCAWSILTGTVKAYEQYFGPGTRLTVT.

This clonotype was counted many times. The chain recombines TRBV5-6 with TRBJ2-5; a weak D match, TRBD1 (6 bases). Germline V lookup: CDR1 SGHDT, CDR2 YYEEEE. The CDR3 is 14 amino acids. The germline V and J ends were trimmed by 0 bases and 4 bases, with 10 bases remaining between them. The CDR3 here is CASSLDRVLETQYF. The CDR3 nucleotides are TGTGCCAGCAGCTTGGACAGGGTACTAGAGACCCAGTACTTC.

This clonotype came up many times. This chain connects TRBV9 to TRBJ2-1, with TRBD2 identical over 7 bases. Trimming took 7 bases from V and 4 from J; bases not matched to a gene: 17. From germline, CDR1 is SGDLS and CDR2 YYNGEE. CDR3 length equals 17 residues. The DNA of the CDR3 is TGTGCCAGCGGGCTTGGGAGGGGAGCTGAGGCTTACAATGAGCAGTTCTTC. It yields the protein CASGLGRGAEAYNEQFF.

Ten or more counts support this clonotype. The V and J genes are TRBV2 and TRBJ1-2, with 8 bases fitting TRBD1. Germline CDR1 reads SNHLY; CDR2 reads FYNNEI. The CDR3 is made up of 16 amino acids. V dropped 3 bases and J dropped 4; count of bases not matched to a gene: 10. The DNA of the CDR3 is TGTGCCAGCAGTGAGGGAGCAGGGGGCTCTGGCTATGGCTACACCTTC. Translated, it gives CASSEGAGGSGYGYTF.